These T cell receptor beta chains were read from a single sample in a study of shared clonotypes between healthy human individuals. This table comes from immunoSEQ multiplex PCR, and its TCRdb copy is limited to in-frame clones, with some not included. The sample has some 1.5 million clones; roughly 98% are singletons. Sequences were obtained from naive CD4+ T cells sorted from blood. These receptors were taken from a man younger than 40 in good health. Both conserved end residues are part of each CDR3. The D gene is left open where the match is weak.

CASSTQTRSNEQFF	TGTGCCAGCAGTACCCAGACTAGATCCAATGAGCAGTTCTTC	TRBV28	TRBJ2-1	-
CSVESPGEVLVAYNEQFF	TGCAGCGTTGAATCGCCAGGGGAGGTTTTGGTGGCTTACAATGAGCAGTTCTTC	TRBV29-1	TRBJ2-1	-
CASSLPRGWADTQYF	TGTGCCAGCTCACTTCCGAGGGGTTGGGCAGATACGCAGTATTTT	TRBV18	TRBJ2-3	-
CASSFPGQGGTGELFF	TGTGCCAGCAGTTTCCCGGGACAGGGAGGCACCGGGGAGCTGTTTTTT	TRBV5-4	TRBJ2-2	TRBD1
CASTVTGLTAYEQYF	TGTGCCAGCACCGTCACGGGGTTAACAGCCTACGAGCAGTACTTC	TRBV2	TRBJ2-7	-
CASSSPGSDRGNEQFF	TGTGCCAGCAGCTCCCCGGGATCCGACAGGGGCAATGAGCAGTTCTTC	TRBV11-2	TRBJ2-1	TRBD1
CASSEELAGVEEQFF	TGTGCCAGCAGTGAGGAACTAGCGGGAGTGGAGGAGCAGTTCTTC	TRBV2	TRBJ2-1	TRBD2
CASSLLGTSGIYEQYF	TGTGCCAGCAGTTTATTAGGGACTAGCGGGATCTACGAGCAGTACTTC	TRBV28	TRBJ2-7	TRBD2
CASQGTGGEDTQYF	TGCGCCAGTCAAGGGACAGGGGGCGAGGATACGCAGTATTTT	TRBV5-1	TRBJ2-3	TRBD1
CATGHGSQGNTIYF	TGTGCCACCGGACACGGGTCGCAAGGAAACACCATATATTTT	TRBV15	TRBJ1-3	-
CASSLGLAGVYEQYF	TGTGCCAGCAGCTTGGGGTTAGCGGGGGTCTACGAGCAGTACTTC	TRBV5-4	TRBJ2-7	TRBD2
CASSTVGQGFYNEQFF	TGCGCCAGCAGCACGGTGGGACAGGGGTTCTACAATGAGCAGTTCTTC	TRBV5-1	TRBJ2-1	TRBD1